This T cell receptor (beta chain) was recorded in a study of T cell responses to AZD1222 COVID-19 vaccine. Findings and limits, study-wide: The peak T cell response came first, and repertoires were sampled only after it.

Here immunoSEQ multiplex PCR was the method, and the copy in TCRdb shows in-frame clones only, minus some. The profile shows about 150,000 clones, around 85% of them singletons. About this clone itself: What it binds is not known.

CDR1 and CDR2 from the germline V gene are MNHEY and SMNVEV (reference sequence). The CDR3 is made up of 14 amino acids. Trimming pared 2 bases from V and 7 bases from J, leaving 14 bases between. The receptor was isolated from an adult who had recovered from COVID-19. The sample in question was peripheral blood, obtained after recovery from COVID-19. The chain joins TRBV27 to TRBJ1-2; D is undetermined. CDR3 in amino acids: CASSLLGREGGYTF. For the CDR3, the DNA is TGTGCCAGCAGTTTACTCGGAAGGGAGGGTGGCTACACCTTC.